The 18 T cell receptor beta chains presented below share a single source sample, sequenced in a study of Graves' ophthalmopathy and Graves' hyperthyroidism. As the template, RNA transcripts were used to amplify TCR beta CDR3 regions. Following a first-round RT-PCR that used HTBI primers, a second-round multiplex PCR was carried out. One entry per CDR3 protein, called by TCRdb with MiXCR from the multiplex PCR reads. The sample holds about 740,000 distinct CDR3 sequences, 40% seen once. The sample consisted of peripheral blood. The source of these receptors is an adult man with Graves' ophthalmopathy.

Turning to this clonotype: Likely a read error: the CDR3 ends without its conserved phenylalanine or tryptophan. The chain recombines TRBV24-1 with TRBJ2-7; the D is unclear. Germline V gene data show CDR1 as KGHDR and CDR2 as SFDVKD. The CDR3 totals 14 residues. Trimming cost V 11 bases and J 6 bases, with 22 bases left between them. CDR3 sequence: CASADPTRSGEQYL. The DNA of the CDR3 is TGTGCCAGCGCTGACCCCACAAGGTCGGGCGAGCAGTACCTC.

The CDR3 nucleotides are TGCAGTGCTAGTTTTTCAGGGGAAGAGAACAATCAGCCCCAGCATTTT. This codes for CSASFSGEENNQPQHF. The chain employs TRBV20-1 and TRBJ1-5, with D perhaps TRBD1 (6 bases). This CDR3 comprises 16 residues. Germline V gene data show CDR1 as DFQATT and CDR2 as SNEGSKA (reference sequence). V gave up 3 bases and J gave up 3 bases, with 18 bases separating them.

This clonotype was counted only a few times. CDR3 in DNA: TGTGCCAGTAGTATTACCCCGGATAGAGGACCCCAGCATTTT. As protein: CASSITPDRGPQHF. The chain employs TRBV19 and TRBJ1-5; unclear D gene. The germline V gene has CDR1 LNHDA and CDR2 SQIVND (reference sequence). This CDR3 is built from 14 residues. Trimming stripped 3 bases from V and 10 bases from J, with 16 bases between.

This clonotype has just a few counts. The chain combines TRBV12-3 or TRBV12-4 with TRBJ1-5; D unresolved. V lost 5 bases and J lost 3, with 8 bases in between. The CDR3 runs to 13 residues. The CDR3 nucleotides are TGTGCCAGCAGTCCGTCTTTCAATCAGCCCCAGCATTTT. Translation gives CASSPSFNQPQHF.

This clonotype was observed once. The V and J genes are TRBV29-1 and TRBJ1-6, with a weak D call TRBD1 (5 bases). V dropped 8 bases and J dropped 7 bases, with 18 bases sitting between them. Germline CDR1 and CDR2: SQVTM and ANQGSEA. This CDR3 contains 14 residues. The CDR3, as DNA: TGCAGCAGCTACCCCGGGGCCGGGAATTCACCCCTCCACTTT. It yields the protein CSSYPGAGNSPLHF.

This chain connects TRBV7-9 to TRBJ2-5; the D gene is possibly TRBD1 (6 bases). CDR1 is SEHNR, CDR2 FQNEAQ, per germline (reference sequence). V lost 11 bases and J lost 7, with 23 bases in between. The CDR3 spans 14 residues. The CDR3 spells CAWSVRDTRRTQYF. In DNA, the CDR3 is TGTGCCTGGAGTGTAAGGGACACCAGAAGGACCCAGTACTTC.

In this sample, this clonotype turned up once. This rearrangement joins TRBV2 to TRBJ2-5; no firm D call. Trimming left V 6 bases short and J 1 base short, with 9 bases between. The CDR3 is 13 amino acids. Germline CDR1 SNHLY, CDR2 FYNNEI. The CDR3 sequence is CASSVDIQETQYF. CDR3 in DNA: TGTGCCAGCAGCGTCGACATCCAAGAGACCCAGTACTTC.

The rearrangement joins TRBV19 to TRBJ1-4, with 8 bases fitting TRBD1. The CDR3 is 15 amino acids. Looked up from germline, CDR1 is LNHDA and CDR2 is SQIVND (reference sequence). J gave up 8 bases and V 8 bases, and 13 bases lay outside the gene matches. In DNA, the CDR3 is TGTGCCAGTGGATTGCGTTTGGGGACAGGCGAAAAACTGTTTTTT. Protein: CASGLRLGTGEKLFF.

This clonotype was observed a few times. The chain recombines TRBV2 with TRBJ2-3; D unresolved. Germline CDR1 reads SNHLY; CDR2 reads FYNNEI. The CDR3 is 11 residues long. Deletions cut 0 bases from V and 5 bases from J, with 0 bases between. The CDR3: CASSEADTQYF. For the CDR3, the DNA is TGTGCCAGCAGTGAAGCAGATACGCAGTATTTT.

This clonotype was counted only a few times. CDR3 protein: CSAQTGGQETQYF. CDR3 sequence (DNA): TGCAGTGCACAGACAGGGGGCCAAGAGACCCAGTACTTC. The V and J genes are TRBV20-1 and TRBJ2-5; 9 bases agree with TRBD1. This CDR3 spans 13 amino acids. From germline, CDR1 is DFQATT and CDR2 SNEGSKA (reference sequence). With V trimmed by 6 bases and J by 1 base, 3 bases remained unmatched.

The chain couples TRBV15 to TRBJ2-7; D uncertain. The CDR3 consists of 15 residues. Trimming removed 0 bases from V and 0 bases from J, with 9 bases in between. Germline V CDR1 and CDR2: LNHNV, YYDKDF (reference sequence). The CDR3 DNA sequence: TGTGCCACCAGCAGAGATGCGGAGAGCTCCTACGAGCAGTACTTC. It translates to CATSRDAESSYEQYF.

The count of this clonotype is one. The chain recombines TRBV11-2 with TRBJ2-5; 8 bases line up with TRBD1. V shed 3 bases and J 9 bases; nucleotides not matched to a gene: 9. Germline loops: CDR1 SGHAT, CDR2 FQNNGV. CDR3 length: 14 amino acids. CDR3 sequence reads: CASSFSGGREAQYF. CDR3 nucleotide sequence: TGTGCCAGCAGCTTCTCAGGGGGCAGGGAGGCCCAGTACTTC.

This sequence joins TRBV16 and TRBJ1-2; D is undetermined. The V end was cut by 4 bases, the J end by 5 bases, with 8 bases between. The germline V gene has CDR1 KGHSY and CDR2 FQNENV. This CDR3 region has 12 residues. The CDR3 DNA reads TGTGCCAGCAGCCCGACCCGTTATGGCTACACCTTC. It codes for CASSPTRYGYTF.

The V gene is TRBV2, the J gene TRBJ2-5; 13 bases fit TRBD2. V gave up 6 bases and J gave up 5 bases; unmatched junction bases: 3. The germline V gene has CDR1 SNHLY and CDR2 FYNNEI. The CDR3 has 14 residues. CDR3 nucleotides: TGTGCCAGCAGGCAGACTAGCGGGAGGGAGACCCAGTACTTC. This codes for CASRQTSGRETQYF.

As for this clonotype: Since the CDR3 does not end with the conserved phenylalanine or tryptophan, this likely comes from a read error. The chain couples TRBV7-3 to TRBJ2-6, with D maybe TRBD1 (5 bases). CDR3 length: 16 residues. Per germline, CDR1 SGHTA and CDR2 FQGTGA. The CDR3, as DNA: TGTGCCAGCAAGCCCCAAACAGGTTCTGGGGCCAACGCCCTGACTCTC. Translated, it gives CASKPQTGSGANALTL.

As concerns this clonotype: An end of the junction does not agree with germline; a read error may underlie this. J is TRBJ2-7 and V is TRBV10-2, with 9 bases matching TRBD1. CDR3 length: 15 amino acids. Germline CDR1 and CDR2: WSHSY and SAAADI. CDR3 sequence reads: CAWSEGQGYLYEQYF. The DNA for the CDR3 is TGTGCCTGGAGTGAGGGACAGGGTTACCTCTACGAGCAGTACTTC.

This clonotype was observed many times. The CDR3 spells CSAHTSGRGGGPYEQYF. The CDR3 nucleotides are TGCAGCGCGCACACTAGCGGGAGGGGTGGGGGGCCATACGAGCAGTACTTC. The J gene is TRBJ2-7, the V gene TRBV29-1; TRBD2 matches 13 bases. Trimming took 7 bases from V and 4 from J; bases not matched to a gene: 16. Germline CDR1 SQVTM, CDR2 ANQGSEA. The CDR3 contains 17 residues.

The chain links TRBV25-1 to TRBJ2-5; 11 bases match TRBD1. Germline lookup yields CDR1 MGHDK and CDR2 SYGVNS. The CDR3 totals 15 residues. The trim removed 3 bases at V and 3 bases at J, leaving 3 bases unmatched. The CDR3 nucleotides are TGTGCCAGCAGTGACGGACAGGGGGCCGAAGAGACCCAGTACTTC. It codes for CASSDGQGAEETQYF. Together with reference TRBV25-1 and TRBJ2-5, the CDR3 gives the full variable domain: EADIYQTPRYLVIGTGKKITLECSQTMGHDKMYWYQQDPGMELHLIHYSYGVNSTEKGDLSSESTVSRIRTEHFPLTLESARPSHTSQYLCASSDGQGAEETQYFGPGTRLLVL.